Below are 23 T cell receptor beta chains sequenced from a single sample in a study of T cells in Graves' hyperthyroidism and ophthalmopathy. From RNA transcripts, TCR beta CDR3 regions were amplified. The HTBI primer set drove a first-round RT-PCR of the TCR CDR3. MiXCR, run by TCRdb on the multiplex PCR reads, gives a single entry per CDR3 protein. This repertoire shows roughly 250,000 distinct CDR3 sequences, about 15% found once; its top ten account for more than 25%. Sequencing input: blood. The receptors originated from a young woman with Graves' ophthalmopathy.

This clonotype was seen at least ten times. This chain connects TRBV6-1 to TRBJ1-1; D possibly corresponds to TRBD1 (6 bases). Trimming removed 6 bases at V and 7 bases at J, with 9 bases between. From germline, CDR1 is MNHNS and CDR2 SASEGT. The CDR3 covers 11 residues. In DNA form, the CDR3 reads TGTGCCAGCAGCCGCAGGGGTGAAGCTTTCTTT. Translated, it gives CASSRRGEAFF.

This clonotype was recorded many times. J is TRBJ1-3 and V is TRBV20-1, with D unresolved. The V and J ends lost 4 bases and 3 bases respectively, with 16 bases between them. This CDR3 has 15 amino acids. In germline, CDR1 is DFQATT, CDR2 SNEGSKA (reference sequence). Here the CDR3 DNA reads TGCAGTGCTACCGACGCGCAGGCGTTTGGAAACACCATATATTTT. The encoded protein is CSATDAQAFGNTIYF.

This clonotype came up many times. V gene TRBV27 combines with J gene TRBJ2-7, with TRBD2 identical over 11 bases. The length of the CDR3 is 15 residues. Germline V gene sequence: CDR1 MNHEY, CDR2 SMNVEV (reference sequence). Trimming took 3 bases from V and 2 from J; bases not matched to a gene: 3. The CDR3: CASSLGLAVPYEQYF. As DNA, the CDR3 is TGTGCCAGCAGTTTGGGACTAGCGGTACCCTACGAGCAGTACTTC.

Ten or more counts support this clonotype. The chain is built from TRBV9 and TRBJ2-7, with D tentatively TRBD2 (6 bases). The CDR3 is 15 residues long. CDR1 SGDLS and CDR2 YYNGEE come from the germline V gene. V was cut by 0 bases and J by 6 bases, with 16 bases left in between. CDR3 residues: CASSVGRDGRREQYF. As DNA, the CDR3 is TGTGCCAGCAGCGTAGGGAGGGACGGACGTCGCGAGCAGTACTTC.

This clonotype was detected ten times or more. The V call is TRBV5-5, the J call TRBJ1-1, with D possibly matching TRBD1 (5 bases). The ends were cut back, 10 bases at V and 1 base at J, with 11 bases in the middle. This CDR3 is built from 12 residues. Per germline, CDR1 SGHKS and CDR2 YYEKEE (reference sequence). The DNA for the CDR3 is TGTGCCTCACAGGTTGCGAACACTGAAGCTTTCTTT. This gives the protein CASQVANTEAFF.

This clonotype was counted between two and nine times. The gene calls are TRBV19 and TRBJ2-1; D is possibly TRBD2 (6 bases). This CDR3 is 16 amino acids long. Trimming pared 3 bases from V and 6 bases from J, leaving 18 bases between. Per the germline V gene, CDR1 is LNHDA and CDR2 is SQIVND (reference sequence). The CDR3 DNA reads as TGTGCCAGTAGTATTATAGGGGAGGTGGGTCCCAATGAGCAGTTCTTC. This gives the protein CASSIIGEVGPNEQFF.

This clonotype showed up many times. CDR3 region: CASSLGASYNSPLHF. CDR3 bases: TGTGCCAGCAGCTTAGGGGCTTCCTATAATTCACCCCTCCACTTT. V is TRBV13 and J is TRBJ1-6; D remains ambiguous. Germline CDR1 is PRHDT and CDR2 is FYEKMQ (reference sequence). Trimming cost V 0 bases and J 1 base, with 4 bases left between them. The CDR3 is 15 residues long.

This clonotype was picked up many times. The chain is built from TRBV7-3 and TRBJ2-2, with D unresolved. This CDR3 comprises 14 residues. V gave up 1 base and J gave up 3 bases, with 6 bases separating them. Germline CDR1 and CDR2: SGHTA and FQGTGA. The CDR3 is CASSLSLDTGELFF. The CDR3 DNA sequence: TGTGCCAGCAGCTTAAGTCTAGACACCGGGGAGCTGTTTTTT.

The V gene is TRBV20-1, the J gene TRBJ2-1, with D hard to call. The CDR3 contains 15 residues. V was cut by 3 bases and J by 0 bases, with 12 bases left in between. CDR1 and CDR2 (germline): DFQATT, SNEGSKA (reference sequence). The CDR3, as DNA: TGCAGTGCTAGGGGATACGGAACCTCCTACAATGAGCAGTTCTTC. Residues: CSARGYGTSYNEQFF.

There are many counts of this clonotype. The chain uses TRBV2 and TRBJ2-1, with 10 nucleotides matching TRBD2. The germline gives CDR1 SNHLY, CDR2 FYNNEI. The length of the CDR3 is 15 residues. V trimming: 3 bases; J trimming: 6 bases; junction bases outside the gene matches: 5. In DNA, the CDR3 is TGTGCCAGCAGTGAGGGACTAGCGCCAAGCAATGAGCAGTTCTTC. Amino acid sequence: CASSEGLAPSNEQFF. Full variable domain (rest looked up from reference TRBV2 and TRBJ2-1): EPEVTQTPSHQVTQMGQEVILRCVPISNHLYFYWYRQILGQKVEFLVSFYNNEISEKSEIFDDQFSVERPDGSNFTLKIRSTKLEDSAMYFCASSEGLAPSNEQFFGPGTRLTVL.

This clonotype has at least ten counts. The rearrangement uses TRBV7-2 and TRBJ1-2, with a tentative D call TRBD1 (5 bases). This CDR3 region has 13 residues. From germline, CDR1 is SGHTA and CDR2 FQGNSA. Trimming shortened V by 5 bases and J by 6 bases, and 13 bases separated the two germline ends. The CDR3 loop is CASSDPGYNGYTF. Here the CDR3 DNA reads TGTGCCAGCAGCGACCCAGGGTACAATGGCTACACCTTC.

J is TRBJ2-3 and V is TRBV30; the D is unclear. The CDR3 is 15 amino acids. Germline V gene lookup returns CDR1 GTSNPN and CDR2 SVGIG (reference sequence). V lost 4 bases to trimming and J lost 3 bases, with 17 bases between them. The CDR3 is CAWNRPFSGTDTQYF. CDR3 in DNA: TGTGCCTGGAACCGGCCGTTCTCAGGTACAGATACGCAGTATTTT.

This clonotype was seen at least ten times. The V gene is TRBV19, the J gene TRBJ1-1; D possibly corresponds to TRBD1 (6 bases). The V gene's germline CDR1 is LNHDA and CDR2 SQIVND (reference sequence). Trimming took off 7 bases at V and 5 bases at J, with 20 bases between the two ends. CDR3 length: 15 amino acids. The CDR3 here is CASTPDRRGGTEAFF. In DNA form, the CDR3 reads TGTGCCAGTACCCCCGACCGCAGAGGGGGGACTGAAGCTTTCTTT.

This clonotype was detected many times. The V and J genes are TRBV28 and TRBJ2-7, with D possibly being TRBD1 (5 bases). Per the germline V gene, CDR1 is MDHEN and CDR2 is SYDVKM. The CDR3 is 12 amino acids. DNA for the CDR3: TGTGCATGGGCAGGGATTGTGGGGGAGCAGTACTTC. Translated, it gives CAWAGIVGEQYF.

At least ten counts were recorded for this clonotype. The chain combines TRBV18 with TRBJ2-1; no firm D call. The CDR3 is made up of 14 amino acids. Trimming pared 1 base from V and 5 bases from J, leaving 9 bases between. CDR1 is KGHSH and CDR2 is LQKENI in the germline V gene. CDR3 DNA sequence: TGTGCCAGCTCACCACAGTATGGTAACAATGAGCAGTTCTTC. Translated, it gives CASSPQYGNNEQFF.

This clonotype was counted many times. CDR3 amino acids: CASSLRRHYNSPLHF. The CDR3 DNA is TGTGCCAGCAGTTTGCGGCGGCACTATAATTCACCCCTCCACTTT. The genes are TRBV28 and TRBJ1-6, with D unclear. CDR3 length: 15 amino acids. V was clipped by 3 bases and J by 3 bases, with 9 bases between them. Germline lookup yields CDR1 MDHEN and CDR2 SYDVKM.

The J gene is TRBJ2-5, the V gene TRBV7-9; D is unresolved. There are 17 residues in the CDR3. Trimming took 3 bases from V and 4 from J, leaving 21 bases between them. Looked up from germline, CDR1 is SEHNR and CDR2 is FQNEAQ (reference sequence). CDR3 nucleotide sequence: TGTGCCAGCAGCTTTAGGGTAGCCTCCAAACAGACAGAGACCCAGTACTTC. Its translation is CASSFRVASKQTETQYF.

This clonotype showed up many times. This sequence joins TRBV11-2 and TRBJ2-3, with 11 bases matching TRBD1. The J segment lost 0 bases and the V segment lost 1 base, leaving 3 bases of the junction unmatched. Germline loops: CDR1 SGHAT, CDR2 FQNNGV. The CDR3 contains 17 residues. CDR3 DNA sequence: TGTGCCAGCAGCTTAGGGACAGGGGGCTGGAGCACAGATACGCAGTATTTT. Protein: CASSLGTGGWSTDTQYF.

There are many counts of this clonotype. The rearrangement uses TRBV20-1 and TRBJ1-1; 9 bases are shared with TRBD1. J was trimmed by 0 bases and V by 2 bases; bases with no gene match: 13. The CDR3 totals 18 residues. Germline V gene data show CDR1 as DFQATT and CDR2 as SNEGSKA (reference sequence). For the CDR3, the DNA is TGCAGTGCTAGAAAATTTCTCACAGGGGGCCCCATGAACACTGAAGCTTTCTTT. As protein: CSARKFLTGGPMNTEAFF.

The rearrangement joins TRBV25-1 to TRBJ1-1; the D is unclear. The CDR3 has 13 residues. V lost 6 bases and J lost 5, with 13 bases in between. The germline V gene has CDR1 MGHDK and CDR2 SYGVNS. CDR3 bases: TGTGCCAGCAGACCCGTGGGCACAACTGAAGCTTTCTTT. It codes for CASRPVGTTEAFF. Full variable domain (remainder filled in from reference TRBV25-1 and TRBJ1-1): EADIYQTPRYLVIGTGKKITLECSQTMGHDKMYWYQQDPGMELHLIHYSYGVNSTEKGDLSSESTVSRIRTEHFPLTLESARPSHTSQYLCASRPVGTTEAFFGQGTRLTVV.

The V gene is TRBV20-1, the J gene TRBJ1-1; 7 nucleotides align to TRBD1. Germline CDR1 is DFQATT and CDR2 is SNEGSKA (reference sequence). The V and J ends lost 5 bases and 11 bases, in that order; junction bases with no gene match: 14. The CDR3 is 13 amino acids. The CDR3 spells CSAGQVISRSAFF. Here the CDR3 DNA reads TGCAGTGCTGGACAGGTGATTTCAAGATCCGCTTTCTTT.

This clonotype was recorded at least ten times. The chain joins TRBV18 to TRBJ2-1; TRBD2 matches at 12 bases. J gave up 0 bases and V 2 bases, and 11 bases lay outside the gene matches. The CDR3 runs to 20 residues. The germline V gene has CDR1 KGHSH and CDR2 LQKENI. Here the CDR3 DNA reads TGTGCCAGCTCACCAACTAGCGGGAGGCCTCTTACCAGCTCCTACAATGAGCAGTTCTTC. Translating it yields CASSPTSGRPLTSSYNEQFF.

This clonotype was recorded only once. CDR3 residues: CASSLAGAYNEQFF. The CDR3 DNA reads as TGTGCCAGCAGCCTAGCGGGAGCGTACAATGAGCAGTTCTTC. The chain joins TRBV28 to TRBJ2-1, with TRBD2 matching over 10 bases. V shed 6 bases and J 4 bases; nucleotides not matched to a gene: 3. The germline V gene has CDR1 MDHEN and CDR2 SYDVKM. The CDR3 covers 14 residues.